One sample yielded the 4 T cell receptor beta chains listed below, sequenced in a study of blood T cell repertoires in COVID-19. Clones were read by immunoSEQ multiplex PCR, and TCRdb kept only the in-frame ones, dropping some. The sample records about 290,000 clones, around 86% being singletons. Specimen: PBMCs or T cells enriched from blood (not recorded which). The receptor source for this set is a woman aged 40 to 50 who had recovered from COVID-19.

CDR3 residues: CAISRDTGGGTEAFF. DNA of the CDR3: TGTGCCATCAGTAGAGATACAGGGGGTGGAACTGAAGCTTTCTTT. The chain carries TRBV10-3 and TRBJ1-1; the match to TRBD1 covers 8 bases. The CDR3 is 15 amino acids. V was clipped by 5 bases and J by 5 bases; unmatched bases: 10. Germline V gene sequence: CDR1 ENHRY, CDR2 SYGVKD.

The genes are TRBV9 and TRBJ2-7, with 9 bases matching TRBD1. V trimming: 0 bases; J trimming: 9 bases; junction bases outside the gene matches: 10. Germline assignment: CDR1 SGDLS and CDR2 YYNGEE. CDR3 length equals 15 residues. Here the CDR3 reads CASSVGDGTGKWQYF. The CDR3 DNA is TGTGCCAGCAGCGTAGGGGACGGGACAGGGAAGTGGCAGTACTTC. The complete variable domain, with remaining parts taken from reference TRBV9 and TRBJ2-7, reads DSGVTQTPKHLITATGQRVTLRCSPRSGDLSVYWYQQSLDQGLQFLIQYYNGEERAKGNILERFSAQQFPDLHSELNLSSLELGDSALYFCASSVGDGTGKWQYFGPGTRLTVT.

The chain has TRBV10-3 and TRBJ1-3; D is perhaps TRBD1 (5 bases). V lost 6 bases and J 0 bases, leaving 21 bases between the germline ends. The V gene's germline CDR1 is ENHRY and CDR2 SYGVKD. The CDR3 runs 18 residues. For the CDR3, the DNA is TGTGCCATCAGAAAACACACCGACCAGGGACTCTCTGGAAACACCATATATTTT. It codes for CAIRKHTDQGLSGNTIYF.

This rearrangement joins TRBV7-6 to TRBJ1-5; no reliable D call. The V and J ends lost 5 bases and 4 bases respectively, with 15 bases between them. Germline lookup yields CDR1 SGHVS and CDR2 FNYEAQ. The CDR3 spans 15 residues. For the CDR3, the DNA is TGTGCCAGCAGCCCCGATGAGGGCCAGAATCAGCCCCAGCATTTT. Residues: CASSPDEGQNQPQHF.